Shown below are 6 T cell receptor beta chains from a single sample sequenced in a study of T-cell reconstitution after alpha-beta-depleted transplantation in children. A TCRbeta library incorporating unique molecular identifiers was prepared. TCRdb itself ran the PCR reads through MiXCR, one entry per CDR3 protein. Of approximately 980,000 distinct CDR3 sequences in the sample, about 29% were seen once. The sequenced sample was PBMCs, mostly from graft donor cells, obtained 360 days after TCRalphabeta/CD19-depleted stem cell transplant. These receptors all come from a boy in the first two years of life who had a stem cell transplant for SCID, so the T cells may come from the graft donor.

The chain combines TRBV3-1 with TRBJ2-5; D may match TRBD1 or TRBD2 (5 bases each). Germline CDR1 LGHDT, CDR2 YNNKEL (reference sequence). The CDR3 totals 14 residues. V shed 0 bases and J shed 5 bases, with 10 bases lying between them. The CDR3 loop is CASSQDAREETQYF. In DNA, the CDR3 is TGTGCCAGCAGCCAAGATGCCAGGGAGGAGACCCAGTACTTC.

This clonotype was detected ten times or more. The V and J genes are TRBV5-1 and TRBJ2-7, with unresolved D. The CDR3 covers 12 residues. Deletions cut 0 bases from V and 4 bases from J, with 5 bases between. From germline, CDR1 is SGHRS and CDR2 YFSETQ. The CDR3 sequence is CASSLEQYEQYF. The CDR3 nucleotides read TGCGCCAGCAGCTTGGAACAATACGAGCAGTACTTC.

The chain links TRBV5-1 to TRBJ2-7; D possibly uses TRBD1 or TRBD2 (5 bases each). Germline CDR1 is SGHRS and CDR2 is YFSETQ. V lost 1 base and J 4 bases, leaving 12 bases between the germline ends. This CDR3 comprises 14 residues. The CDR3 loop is CASSLPRDGYEQYF. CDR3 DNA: TGCGCCAGCAGCTTGCCCCGGGACGGGTACGAGCAGTACTTC.

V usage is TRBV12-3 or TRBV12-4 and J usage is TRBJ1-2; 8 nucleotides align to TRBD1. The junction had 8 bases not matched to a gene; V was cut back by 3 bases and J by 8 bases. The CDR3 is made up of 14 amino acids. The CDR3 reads CASSFLTGEDGYTF. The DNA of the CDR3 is TGTGCCAGCAGTTTCCTGACAGGGGAGGACGGCTACACCTTC.

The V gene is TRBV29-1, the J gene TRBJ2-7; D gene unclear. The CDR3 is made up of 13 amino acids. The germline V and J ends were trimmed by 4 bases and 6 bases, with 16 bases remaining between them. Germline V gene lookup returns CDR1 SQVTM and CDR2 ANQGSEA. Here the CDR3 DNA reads TGCAGCGTTGGCGCGACACCGACGAGCGAGCAGTACTTC. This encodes CSVGATPTSEQYF.

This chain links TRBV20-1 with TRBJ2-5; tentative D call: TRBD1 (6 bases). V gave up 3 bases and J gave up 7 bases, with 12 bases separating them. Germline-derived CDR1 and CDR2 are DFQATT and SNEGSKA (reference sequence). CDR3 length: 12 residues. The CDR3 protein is CSASGSGVTQYF. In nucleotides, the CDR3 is TGCAGTGCTAGTGGCTCAGGGGTGACCCAGTACTTC.